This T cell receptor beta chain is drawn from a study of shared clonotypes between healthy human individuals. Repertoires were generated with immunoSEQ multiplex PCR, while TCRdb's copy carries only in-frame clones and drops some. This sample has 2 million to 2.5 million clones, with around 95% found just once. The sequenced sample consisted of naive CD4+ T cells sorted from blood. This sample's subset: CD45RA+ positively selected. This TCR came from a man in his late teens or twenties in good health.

CDR3 nucleotide sequence: TGTGCCAGTAGTATCGGGCAGGGAACAGTAGTGGGCTGGTATGGCTACACCTTC. It translates to CASSIGQGTVVGWYGYTF. V is TRBV19 and J is TRBJ1-2, with D possibly matching TRBD1 (5 bases). This CDR3 is 18 amino acids long. CDR1 LNHDA and CDR2 SQIVND come from the germline V gene (reference sequence). V was cut by 3 bases and J by 5 bases, with 25 bases left in between.